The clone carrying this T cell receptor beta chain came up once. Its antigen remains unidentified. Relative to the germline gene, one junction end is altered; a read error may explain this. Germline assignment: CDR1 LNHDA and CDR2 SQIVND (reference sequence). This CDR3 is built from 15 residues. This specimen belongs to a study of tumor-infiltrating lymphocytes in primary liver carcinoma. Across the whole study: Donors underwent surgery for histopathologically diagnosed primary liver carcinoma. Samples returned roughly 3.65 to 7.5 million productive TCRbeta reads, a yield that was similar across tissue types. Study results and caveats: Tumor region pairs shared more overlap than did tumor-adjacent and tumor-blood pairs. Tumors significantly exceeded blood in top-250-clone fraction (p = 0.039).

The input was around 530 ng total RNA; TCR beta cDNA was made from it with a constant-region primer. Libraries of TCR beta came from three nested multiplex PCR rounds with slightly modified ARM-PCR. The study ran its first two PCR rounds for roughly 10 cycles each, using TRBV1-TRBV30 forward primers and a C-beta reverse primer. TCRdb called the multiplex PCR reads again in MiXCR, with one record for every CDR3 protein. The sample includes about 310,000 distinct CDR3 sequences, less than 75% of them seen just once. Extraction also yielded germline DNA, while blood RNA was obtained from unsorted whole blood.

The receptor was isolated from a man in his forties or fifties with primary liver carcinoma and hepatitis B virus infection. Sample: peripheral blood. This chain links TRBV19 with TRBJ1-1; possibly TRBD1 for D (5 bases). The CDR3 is CASTNFRVRNTETFF. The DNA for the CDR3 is TGTGCCAGTACAAACTTCAGGGTGCGGAACACTGAAACTTTCTTT.